This T cell receptor (beta chain) is drawn from a study of T cell responses to AZD1222 COVID-19 vaccine. Regarding the study as a whole: Clonal diversity was possibly underestimated, and white British individuals and females predominated among donors. Recipients of AZD1222 seropositive at baseline numbered only 5 or 6. Dominant at 160-218 and 743-854, vaccine-associated CD4 TCRs also spanned spike.

This CDR3 region has 15 residues. Data came from immunoSEQ multiplex PCR; TCRdb stores just in-frame clones and leaves some out. The sample yields 150,000 or so clones, roughly 90% seen once. Concerning this clone itself: Its antigen is as yet unknown.

The V gene is TRBV21-1, the J gene TRBJ2-7. TRBV21-1 is a known pseudogene. The clonotype comes from an adult in good health. The source was peripheral blood, collected on day 0 of MenACWY control vaccination. In nucleotides, the CDR3 is TGTGCCAGCAGCAAAGCGTGGGGGTTCCCCTACGAGCAGTACTTC. It encodes CASSKAWGFPYEQYF.